Following are 11 T cell receptor beta chains from one sample sequenced in a study of identical twins. MiXCR, run by TCRdb on the 5' RACE reads, gives a single entry per CDR3 protein. Among around 160,000 distinct CDR3 sequences, 3% to 4% were seen once, and the ten largest hold 8.1%. Sequences were obtained from memory T cells sorted from blood. The receptors originated from a man between 18 and 35 years old in good health.

This clonotype has at least ten counts. CDR3 DNA sequence: TGCGCCAGCAGCTTGGATCTTTTCGGGGGGCGGGGATACGGCTACACCTTC. As protein: CASSLDLFGGRGYGYTF. The chain couples TRBV5-1 to TRBJ1-2; D may be TRBD1 (6 bases). Germline V CDR1 and CDR2: SGHRS, YFSETQ. The CDR3 is 17 amino acids. The V end was cut by 0 bases, the J end by 8 bases, with 23 bases between.

This clonotype was seen repeatedly, ten times or more. The chain's CDR3 is CASNDSGNTIYF. CDR3 nucleotides: TGCGCCAGCAACGACTCTGGAAACACCATATATTTT. The chain is built from TRBV5-1 and TRBJ1-3; D gene unclear. This CDR3 is built from 12 residues. The V end was cut by 6 bases, the J end by 0 bases, with 4 bases between. Germline lookup yields CDR1 SGHRS and CDR2 YFSETQ.

This clonotype was found a few times. CDR3 nucleotide sequence: TGTGCCAGCAGCACCACGACGGAAGGTGAGCAGTTCTTC. It specifies CASSTTTEGEQFF. The V and J genes are TRBV6-6 and TRBJ2-1; no clear D gene. Germline V gene data show CDR1 as MNHNY and CDR2 as SVGAGI (reference sequence). Trimming took 6 bases from V and 9 from J, leaving 15 bases between them. The CDR3 totals 13 residues.

The J gene is TRBJ2-1, the V gene TRBV12-2; the table assigns TRBD1, which was not confirmed against the DNA. TRBV12-2 corresponds to a pseudogene. The CDR3 runs 13 residues. CDR3 residues: CERGGVSYNEQFF. The CDR3 DNA sequence: TGCGAACGGGGGGGAGTTTCCTACAATGAGCAGTTCTTC.

This clonotype showed up many times. This rearrangement joins TRBV4-1 to TRBJ2-1; 8 bases line up with TRBD2. Germline V gene sequence: CDR1 MGHRA, CDR2 YSYEKL. The trim removed 4 bases at V and 5 bases at J, leaving 4 bases unmatched. The CDR3 spans 14 residues. CDR3 coding DNA: TGCGCCAGCAGCCGACTAGCGCCCAACAATGAGCAGTTCTTC. Its translation is CASSRLAPNNEQFF.

This clonotype has ten or more counts. The chain joins TRBV28 to TRBJ2-7; the match to TRBD2 covers 8 bases. With 3 bases clipped from V and 0 bases from J, the junction kept 10 bases outside the gene matches. Germline V lookup: CDR1 MDHEN, CDR2 SYDVKM. The CDR3 contains 17 residues. CDR3: CASSFRSGGAGSYEQYF. The DNA for the CDR3 is TGTGCCAGCAGTTTTCGGTCCGGGGGGGCGGGCTCCTACGAGCAGTACTTC.

This clonotype was seen ten or more times. The chain couples TRBV11-1 to TRBJ2-5; weak D call: TRBD2 (5 bases). V dropped 5 bases and J dropped 2 bases, with 15 bases sitting between them. CDR1 and CDR2 from the germline V gene are SGHAT and FQDESV (reference sequence). The CDR3 covers 15 residues. CDR3 nucleotide sequence: TGTGCCAGCAGCCCGAAGCGGTCGCAACAAGAGACCCAGTACTTC. It codes for CASSPKRSQQETQYF.

In its sample, this clonotype was seen many times. V is TRBV5-6 and J is TRBJ2-3; 9 bases line up with TRBD1. CDR1 SGHDT and CDR2 YYEEEE come from the germline V gene. The V segment lost 1 base and the J segment 0 bases; nucleotides outside the gene matches: 12. This CDR3 is built from 19 residues. The CDR3 DNA is TGTGCCAGCAGCTTGCCGAGACAGGGGGTCCACACTAGCACAGATACGCAGTATTTT. Amino acids: CASSLPRQGVHTSTDTQYF.

This clonotype was picked up many times. The chain joins TRBV29-1 to TRBJ2-2; TRBD2 agrees at 7 bases. This CDR3 spans 17 amino acids. V gave up 6 bases and J gave up 5 bases; unmatched junction bases: 18. In germline, CDR1 is SQVTM, CDR2 ANQGSEA. The CDR3 region has the DNA TGCAGCGTGGGAGGGGTAGGGCGACCCGGAGGAACCGGGGAGCTGTTTTTT. Its protein is CSVGGVGRPGGTGELFF.

This clonotype was seen many times. The rearrangement joins TRBV24-1 to TRBJ2-1; 14 nucleotides match TRBD2. Per the germline V gene, CDR1 is KGHDR and CDR2 is SFDVKD. The CDR3 is 19 amino acids. The V and J ends lost 3 bases and 6 bases, in that order; junction bases with no gene match: 12. CDR3 DNA: TGTGCCACCAGTGATGCGAAAGGGACTAGCGGGAGTAGTCTCAATGAGCAGTTCTTC. As protein: CATSDAKGTSGSSLNEQFF.

This clonotype was detected ten times or more. The V gene is TRBV5-1, the J gene TRBJ1-1; the D is unclear. This CDR3 region has 14 residues. V was pared by 6 bases and J by 3 bases, with 15 bases between. CDR1 SGHRS and CDR2 YFSETQ come from the germline V gene. CDR3 sequence reads: CASNLVGRDTEAFF. The CDR3 nucleotides are TGCGCCAGCAACCTAGTGGGTAGGGACACTGAAGCTTTCTTT.